This TCR beta chain derives from a study of control samples from healthy donors and cancer patients. Here immunoSEQ multiplex PCR was the method, and the copy in TCRdb shows in-frame clones only, minus some. The table includes 150,000 to 200,000 clones, 92% detected once. The receptor was derived from a young woman in good health. Sequencing used blood.

The CDR3 DNA reads TGCGCCAGCAGCACAGGGGGTAGCAATCAGCCCCAGCATTTT. Protein: CASSTGGSNQPQHF. The chain joins TRBV5-1 to TRBJ1-5; 8 bases line up with TRBD1. Trimming at V came to 4 bases and at J to 0 bases, leaving 0 bases not matched to a gene. The CDR3 is 14 residues long. Germline CDR1 and CDR2: SGHRS and YFSETQ.